The 11 T cell receptor beta chains reported below all come from one sample, sequenced in a study of graft-versus-host responses after intestinal transplantation. Measured with immunoSEQ multiplex PCR; TCRdb has only the in-frame clones, and not every one. This sample yields thousands of clones, of which 20% to 25% are seen a single time; less than 6% belongs to the top ten. Sequences were derived from alloreactive CD4+ T cells from a mixed lymphocyte reaction culture, sampled before transplantation. Noted subset: CFSE-low proliferating T cells sorted from approximately 6-day pre-transplant mixed lymphocyte reaction (GvH or HvG direction). These TCRs come from a human patient who was an organ donor for intestinal transplantation.

The chain uses TRBV2 and TRBJ1-1; D is ambiguous. The V end lost 5 bases, the J end lost 6 bases, and 10 bases lay between the germline ends. This CDR3 contains 12 residues. CDR1 and CDR2 (germline): SNHLY, FYNNEI. The CDR3 region is CASSRQTSEAFF. The CDR3 coding sequence is TGTGCCAGCAGTCGGCAGACTTCTGAAGCTTTCTTT.

CDR3 sequence: CASSINTGELFF. The CDR3 bases are TGTGCCAGCAGCATTAACACCGGGGAGCTGTTTTTT. The chain joins TRBV6-5 to TRBJ2-2; no reliable D call. The CDR3 is 12 residues long. V lost 6 bases, J lost 2 bases, and 4 bases lay in between. Germline V lookup: CDR1 MNHEY, CDR2 SVGAGI.

This chain's CDR3 is CASSYRLGQLQETQYF. The CDR3 DNA is TGTGCCAGCAGCTACCGCCTGGGACAGTTACAAGAGACCCAGTACTTC. The chain employs TRBV7-9 and TRBJ2-5, with 7 bases matching TRBD1. The CDR3 has 16 residues. The junction had 10 bases not matched to a gene; V was cut back by 4 bases and J by 2 bases. Germline CDR1 is SEHNR and CDR2 is FQNEAQ (reference sequence).

This clone is medium-sized in the sample. V usage is TRBV4-2 and J usage is TRBJ2-5; possible D gene TRBD2, 6 bases. The germline V gene has CDR1 LGHNA and CDR2 YNFKEQ. The V end lost 1 base, the J end lost 5 bases, and 11 bases lay between the germline ends. The CDR3 has 14 amino acids. This CDR3 reads CASSQGKTRETQYF. CDR3 bases: TGTGCCAGCAGCCAAGGAAAGACTAGGGAGACCCAGTACTTC.

The CDR3 loop reads CASSLESSYNSPLHF. The CDR3 coding sequence is TGCGCCAGCAGCTTGGAGAGCTCCTATAATTCACCCCTCCACTTT. V is TRBV5-1 and J is TRBJ1-6; D ambiguous. The V end was cut by 0 bases, the J end by 0 bases, with 4 bases between. Germline-derived CDR1 and CDR2 are SGHRS and YFSETQ. CDR3 length: 15 residues. The full variable domain, its missing parts supplied by reference TRBV5-1 and TRBJ1-6, is KAGVTQTPRYLIKTRGQQVTLSCSPISGHRSVSWYQQTPGQGLQFLFEYFSETQRNKGNFPGRFSGRQFSNSRSEMNVSTLELGDSALYLCASSLESSYNSPLHFGNGTRLTVT.

This clone is deemed medium-sized. This chain links TRBV11-2 with TRBJ2-3, with 7 bases aligning to TRBD2. This CDR3 comprises 14 residues. CDR1 is SGHAT, CDR2 FQNNGV, per germline. The V gene end was trimmed by 3 bases and the J gene end by 1 base; junction bases not matched to a gene: 1. The CDR3 spells CASSFLAGTDTQYF. In nucleotides, the CDR3 is TGTGCCAGCAGCTTTCTAGCGGGCACAGATACGCAGTATTTT. The full variable domain, rest sourced from reference TRBV11-2 and TRBJ2-3, is EAGVAQSPRYKIIEKRQSVAFWCNPISGHATLYWYQQILGQGPKLLIQFQNNGVVDDSQLPKDRFSAERLKGVDSTLKIQPAKLEDSAVYLCASSFLAGTDTQYFGPGTRLTVL.

This clone is deemed medium-sized. The rearrangement uses TRBV5-4 and TRBJ1-6, with 9 positions matching TRBD1. V shed 4 bases, J shed 7 bases, and the junction held 9 bases outside the gene matches. Germline-derived CDR1 and CDR2 are SGHNT and YYREEE (reference sequence). The CDR3 has 16 amino acids. The CDR3 region is CASSPAQGAGNSPLHF. CDR3 DNA: TGTGCCAGCAGCCCTGCACAGGGGGCCGGAAATTCACCCCTCCACTTT. The full variable domain, its missing parts supplied by reference TRBV5-4 and TRBJ1-6, is ETGVTQSPTHLIKTRGQQVTLRCSSQSGHNTVSWYQQALGQGPQFIFQYYREEENGRGNFPPRFSGLQFPNYSSELNVNALELDDSALYLCASSPAQGAGNSPLHFGNGTRLTVT.

The V call is TRBV6-5, the J call TRBJ1-1, with D hard to call. Germline V gene sequence: CDR1 MNHEY, CDR2 SVGAGI. V lost 5 bases and J lost 9, with 10 bases in between. The CDR3 has 11 residues. CDR3 DNA: TGTGCCAGCAGTGAACCGAGCCAAGCTTTCTTT. It is translated as CASSEPSQAFF.

The chain is built from TRBV6-5 and TRBJ1-6, with TRBD1 matching over 10 bases. Germline assignment: CDR1 MNHEY and CDR2 SVGAGI. This CDR3 comprises 14 residues. V lost 4 bases, J lost 10 bases, and 4 bases stayed unmatched. The CDR3 reads CASSFRDRGSPLHF. The DNA for the CDR3 is TGTGCCAGCAGTTTTAGGGACAGGGGCTCACCCCTCCACTTT.

This clone is labeled medium-sized (0.01 to 0.1%). V gene TRBV5-6 combines with J gene TRBJ2-3; D not certain. Per the germline V gene, CDR1 is SGHDT and CDR2 is YYEEEE. CDR3 length equals 14 residues. The V end lost 0 bases, the J end lost 2 bases, and 7 bases lay between the germline ends. CDR3: CASSLVSPTDTQYF. The CDR3 region has the DNA TGTGCCAGCAGCTTGGTCTCTCCCACAGATACGCAGTATTTT. The whole variable domain, filled in from reference TRBV5-6 and TRBJ2-3, reads DAGVTQSPTHLIKTRGQQVTLRCSPKSGHDTVSWYQQALGQGPQFIFQYYEEEERQRGNFPDRFSGHQFPNYSSELNVNALLLGDSALYLCASSLVSPTDTQYFGPGTRLTVL.

This clone was counted between two and nine times. The rearrangement links TRBV4-2 to TRBJ1-4; tentatively, D is TRBD1 (6 bases). CDR1 is LGHNA, CDR2 YNFKEQ, per germline. This CDR3 comprises 14 residues. Trimming took 4 bases from V and 4 from J, leaving 10 bases between them. The CDR3 DNA reads as TGTGCCAGCAGCCTGGGGGCGGATAATGAAAAACTGTTTTTT. It translates to CASSLGADNEKLFF.